Detailed here is one T cell receptor beta chain. In the authors' methods: Researchers report that nucleated cell counts were estimated from reference gene primer amplification. TCRdb keeps only in-frame clones here, not all; method: immunoSEQ multiplex PCR. Clone size and V and J calls were adopted from that table, with D and trimming inferred from the DNA. The sample has fewer than 250,000 clones; roughly 82% are singletons. This sample was included in a study of blood T cell repertoires in COVID-19. Turning to the study itself: PBMCs, B-cell-depleted T cells, or T cells were the source of the cDNA or gDNA that made up the material.

Germline V CDR1 and CDR2: SGDLS, YYNGEE. The CDR3 runs to 16 residues. Trimming cost V 4 bases and J 0 bases, with 15 bases left between them. The chain couples TRBV9 to TRBJ2-3, with D perhaps TRBD2 (5 bases). The clonotype originates from a woman in her 40s with acute or convalescent COVID-19. Sample: peripheral blood. CDR3 protein: CASSPLSSGSTDTQYF. In nucleotides, the CDR3 is TGTGCCAGCAGCCCCCTCTCAAGCGGAAGCACAGATACGCAGTATTTT.